This T cell receptor (beta chain) was retrieved from a study of blood T cell repertoires in COVID-19. Sequencing was performed with immunoSEQ multiplex PCR; in TCRdb, only in-frame clones are kept and a portion is missing. The sample holds roughly 22,000 clones, approximately 78% seen once. Germline assignment: CDR1 SGHAT and CDR2 FQNNGV. J gave up 7 bases and V 2 bases, and 3 bases lay outside the gene matches. CDR3 length: 14 residues. The sample consisted of peripheral blood. The receptor comes from a woman in her seventies with COVID-19, enrolled during active disease. The chain recombines TRBV11-2 with TRBJ2-1; 9 bases map to TRBD2. The CDR3 DNA reads as TGTGCCAGCAGCTTATCTCTAGCGGGAAATGAGCAGTTCTTC. Amino acids: CASSLSLAGNEQFF.